This TCR beta chain was profiled in a study of blood T cell repertoires in COVID-19. Across the study: Sources were T cells, B-cell-depleted T cells, or PBMCs; the material itself was cDNA or gDNA.

Original data processing: Quantification of nucleated cells was approximated via reference gene primer amplification. The table came from immunoSEQ multiplex PCR; TCRdb's copy has only in-frame clones and leaves some out. V and J calls and clone size are as listed in that table; D and trimming were resolved from the DNA. The table has some 73,000 clones, 85% seen once. CDR3 length: 17 amino acids. Germline values: CDR1 LGHDT, CDR2 YNNKEL (reference sequence). The V end was cut by 2 bases, the J end by 0 bases, with 17 bases between. The source material was peripheral blood. The origin of this receptor is a woman older than 75 with active or convalescent COVID-19. The rearrangement joins TRBV3-1 (or the pseudogene TRBV3-2) to TRBJ2-7, with D possibly being TRBD1 (6 bases). Here the CDR3 reads CASSQSSSRTVSYEQYF. The CDR3 DNA sequence: TGTGCCAGCAGCCAATCGAGCTCGAGGACAGTCTCCTACGAGCAGTACTTC.